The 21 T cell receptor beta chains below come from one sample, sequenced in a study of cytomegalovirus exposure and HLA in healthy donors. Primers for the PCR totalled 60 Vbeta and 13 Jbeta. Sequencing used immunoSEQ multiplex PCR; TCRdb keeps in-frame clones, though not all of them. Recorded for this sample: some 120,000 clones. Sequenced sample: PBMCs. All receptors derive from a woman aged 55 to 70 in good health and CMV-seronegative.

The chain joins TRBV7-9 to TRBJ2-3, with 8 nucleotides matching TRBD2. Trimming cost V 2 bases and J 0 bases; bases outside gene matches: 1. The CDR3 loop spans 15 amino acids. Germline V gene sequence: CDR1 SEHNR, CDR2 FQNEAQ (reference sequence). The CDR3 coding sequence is TGTGCCAGCAGCTTATCGGGGGGGAGCACAGATACGCAGTATTTT. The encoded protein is CASSLSGGSTDTQYF.

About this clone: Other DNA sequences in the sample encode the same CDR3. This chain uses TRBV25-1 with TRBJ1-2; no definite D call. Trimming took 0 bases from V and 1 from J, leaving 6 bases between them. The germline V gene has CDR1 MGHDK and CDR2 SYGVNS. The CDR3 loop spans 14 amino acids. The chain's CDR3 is CASSEYGGNYGYTF. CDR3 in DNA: TGTGCCAGCAGTGAATATGGCGGTAACTATGGCTACACCTTC.

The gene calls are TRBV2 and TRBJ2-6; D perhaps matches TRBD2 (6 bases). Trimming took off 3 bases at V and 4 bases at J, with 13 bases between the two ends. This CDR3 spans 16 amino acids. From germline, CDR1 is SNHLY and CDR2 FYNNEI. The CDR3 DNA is TGTGCCAGCAGTGAGTCACCCCGGGAGGGGGCCAACGTCCTGACTTTC. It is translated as CASSESPREGANVLTF.

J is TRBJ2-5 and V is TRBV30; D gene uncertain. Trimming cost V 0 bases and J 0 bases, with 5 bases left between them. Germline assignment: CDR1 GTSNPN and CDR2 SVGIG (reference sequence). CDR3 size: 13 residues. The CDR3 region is CAWSVQYQETQYF. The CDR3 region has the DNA TGTGCCTGGAGTGTACAGTACCAAGAGACCCAGTACTTC. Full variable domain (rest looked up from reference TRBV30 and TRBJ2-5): SQTIHQWPATLVQPVGSPLSLECTVEGTSNPNLYWYRQAAGRGLQLLFYSVGIGQISSEVPQNLSASRPQDRQFILSSKKLLLSDSGFYLCAWSVQYQETQYFGPGTRLLVL.

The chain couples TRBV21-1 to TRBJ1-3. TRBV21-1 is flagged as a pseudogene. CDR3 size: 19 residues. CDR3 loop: CASSTLLGGRRLSGNTIYF. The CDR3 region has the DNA TGTGCCAGCAGCACCCTCCTGGGAGGCCGCCGACTCTCTGGAAACACCATATATTTT.

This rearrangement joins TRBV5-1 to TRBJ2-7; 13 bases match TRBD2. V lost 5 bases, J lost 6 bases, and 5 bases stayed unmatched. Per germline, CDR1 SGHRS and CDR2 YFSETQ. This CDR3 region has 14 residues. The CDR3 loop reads CASRGTSGMGEQYF. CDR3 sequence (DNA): TGCGCCAGCAGAGGGACTAGCGGGATGGGCGAGCAGTACTTC.

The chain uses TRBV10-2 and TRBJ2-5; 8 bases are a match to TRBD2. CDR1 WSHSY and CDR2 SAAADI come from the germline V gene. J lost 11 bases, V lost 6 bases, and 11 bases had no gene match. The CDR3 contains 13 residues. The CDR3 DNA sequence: TGCGCCAGCAGGCTAGCGGGTAACCTGGAGCAGTACTTC. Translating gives CASRLAGNLEQYF.

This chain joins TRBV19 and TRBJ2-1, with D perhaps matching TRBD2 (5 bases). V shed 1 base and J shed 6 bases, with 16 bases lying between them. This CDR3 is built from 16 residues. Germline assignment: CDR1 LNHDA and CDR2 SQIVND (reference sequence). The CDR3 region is CASSIGRVPGSNEQFF. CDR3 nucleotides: TGTGCCAGTAGTATAGGTAGGGTTCCGGGATCCAATGAGCAGTTCTTC.

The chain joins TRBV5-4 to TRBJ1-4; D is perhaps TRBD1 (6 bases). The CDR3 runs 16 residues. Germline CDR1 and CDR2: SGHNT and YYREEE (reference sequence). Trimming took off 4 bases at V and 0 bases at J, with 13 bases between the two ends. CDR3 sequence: CASSPTGTTTNEKLFF. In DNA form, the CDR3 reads TGTGCCAGCAGCCCAACAGGGACCACAACTAATGAAAAACTGTTTTTT.

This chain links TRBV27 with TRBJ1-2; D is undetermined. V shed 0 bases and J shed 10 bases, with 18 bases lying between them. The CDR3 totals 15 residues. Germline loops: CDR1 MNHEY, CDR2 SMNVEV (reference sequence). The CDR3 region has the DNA TGTGCCAGCAGTTTATCTTGGTCAGGCTTCCAGGCCTACACCTTC. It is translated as CASSLSWSGFQAYTF.

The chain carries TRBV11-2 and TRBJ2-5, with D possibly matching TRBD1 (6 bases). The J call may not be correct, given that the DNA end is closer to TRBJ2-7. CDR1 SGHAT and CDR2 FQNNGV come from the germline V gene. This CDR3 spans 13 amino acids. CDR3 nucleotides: TGTGCCAGCAGCTTTACTAGGGGGTACGAGCAGTACTTC. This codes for CASSFTRGYEQYF.

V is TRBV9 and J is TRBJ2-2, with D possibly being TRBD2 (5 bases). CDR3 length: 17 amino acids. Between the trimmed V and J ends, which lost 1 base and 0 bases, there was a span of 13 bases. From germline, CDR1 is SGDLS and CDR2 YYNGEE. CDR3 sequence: CASSVKKEEANTGELFF. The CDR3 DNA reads TGTGCCAGCAGCGTAAAAAAGGAGGAAGCGAACACCGGGGAGCTGTTTTTT.

The CDR3 nucleotides read TGTGCCAGCAGTTACTCGGGACAGTTCACCTACGAGCAGTACTTC. This translates into CASSYSGQFTYEQYF. The rearrangement uses TRBV6-5 and TRBJ2-7, with 7 nucleotides matching TRBD1. The length of the CDR3 is 15 residues. The germline CDR1 and CDR2 sequences are MNHEY and SVGAGI. The J segment lost 2 bases and the V segment lost 0 bases, leaving 4 bases of the junction unmatched.

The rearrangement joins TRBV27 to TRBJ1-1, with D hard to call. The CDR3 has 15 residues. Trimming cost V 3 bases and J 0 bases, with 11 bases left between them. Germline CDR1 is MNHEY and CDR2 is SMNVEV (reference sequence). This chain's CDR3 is CASSLTTRMNTEAFF. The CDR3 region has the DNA TGTGCCAGCAGTTTGACGACAAGGATGAACACTGAAGCTTTCTTT.

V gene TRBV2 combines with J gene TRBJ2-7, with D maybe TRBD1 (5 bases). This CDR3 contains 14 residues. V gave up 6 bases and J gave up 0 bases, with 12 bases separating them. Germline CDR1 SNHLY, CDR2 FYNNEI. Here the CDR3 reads CASRGRLSSYEQYF. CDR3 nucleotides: TGTGCCAGCAGGGGGCGACTCAGCTCCTACGAGCAGTACTTC.

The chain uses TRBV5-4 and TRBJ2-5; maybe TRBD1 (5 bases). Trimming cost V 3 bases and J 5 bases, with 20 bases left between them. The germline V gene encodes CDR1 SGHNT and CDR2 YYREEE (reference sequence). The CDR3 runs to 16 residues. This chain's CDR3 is CASSSKVVQGGETQYF. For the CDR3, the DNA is TGTGCCAGCAGCTCGAAAGTTGTTCAGGGTGGGGAGACCCAGTACTTC.

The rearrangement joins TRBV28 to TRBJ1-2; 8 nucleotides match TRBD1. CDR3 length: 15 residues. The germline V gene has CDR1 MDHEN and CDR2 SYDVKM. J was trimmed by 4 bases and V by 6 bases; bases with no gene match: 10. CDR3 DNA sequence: TGTGCCAGCAGGGGTGACAGGGGTTCTGGCTATGGCTACACCTTC. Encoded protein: CASRGDRGSGYGYTF.

The CDR3: CASSLTHTETQYF. The CDR3 nucleotides are TGTGCCAGCAGCTTAACTCACACGGAGACCCAGTACTTC. This chain joins TRBV7-3 and TRBJ2-5; no clear D gene. The CDR3 extends over 13 amino acids. The germline CDR1 and CDR2 sequences are SGHTA and FQGTGA. The germline V and J ends were trimmed by 0 bases and 5 bases, with 7 bases remaining between them.

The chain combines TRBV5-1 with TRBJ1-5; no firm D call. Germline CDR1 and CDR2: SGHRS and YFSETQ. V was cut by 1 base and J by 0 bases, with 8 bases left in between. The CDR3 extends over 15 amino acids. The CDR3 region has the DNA TGCGCCAGCAGCTTGAGCGGGTATAGCAATCAGCCCCAGCATTTT. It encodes CASSLSGYSNQPQHF.

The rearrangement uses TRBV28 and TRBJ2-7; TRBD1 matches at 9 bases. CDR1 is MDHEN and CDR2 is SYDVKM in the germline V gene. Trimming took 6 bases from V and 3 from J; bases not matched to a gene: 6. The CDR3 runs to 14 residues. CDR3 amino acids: CASRPGQGRYEQYF. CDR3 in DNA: TGTGCCAGCAGGCCGGGACAGGGTCGCTACGAGCAGTACTTC.

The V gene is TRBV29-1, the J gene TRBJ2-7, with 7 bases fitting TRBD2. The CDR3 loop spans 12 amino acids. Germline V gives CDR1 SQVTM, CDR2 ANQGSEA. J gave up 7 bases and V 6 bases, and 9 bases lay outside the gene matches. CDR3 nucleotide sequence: TGCAGCGTACTAGCGCCCTTTGGGGAGCAGTACTTC. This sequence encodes CSVLAPFGEQYF.